A selection of T cell receptor beta chains follows, all from one sample in a study of CD8 T cells in Susac syndrome. MiXCR, applied by TCRdb to the immunoSEQ multiplex PCR reads, yields one record per CDR3 protein. The data show some 120,000 distinct CDR3 sequences, 85% to 95% seen once. The sequencing sample was made of CD4+ T cells from PBMCs. These TCRs come from a human donor in good health. CDR3s leave out the opening cysteine and the closing phenylalanine or tryptophan. Only part of the rows carry a size: once, few, many, or a class if the clone is expanded.

abundance	v_gene	CDR3aa
.	TRBV7-9	ASSIPSREGTDTQY
.	TRBV4-2	ASSQAGTGSYEQY
.	TRBV10-3	AISESRNRGNYGYT
.	TRBV7-2	ASSPSGGRGTEAF
.	TRBV9	ASSEGSGTSGDNEQF
.	TRBV3-1	ASSQDAEKLF
.	TRBV15	ATSRSSASGNTIY
.	TRBV20-1	SAKILGDIEQY
.	TRBV7-3	ASSQPGPGANEQF
once	TRBV5-1	ASSFLPNAGMNTEAF
.	TRBV7-9	ASSLVRESDTQY
.	TRBV4-1	ASSQGTATYEQY
.	TRBV5-1	ASSLDPRANTEAF
.	TRBV29-1	SVRENTDTQY
once	TRBV3-1	ASSQEVLSGNTIY
.	TRBV6-1	ASSVTGTNSPLH
.	TRBV6-6	ASSLGGQGSRYEQY
.	TRBV20-1	SATGHPGTEAF
once	TRBV4-3	ASSQWGTSGTRTDTQY
.	TRBV2	ASSESGNSNQPQH
.	TRBV10-3	AISDGGLGTGELF
.	TRBV27	ASSPGQSLAKNIQY
.	TRBV3-1	ASSQVSREQY
.	TRBV25-1	ASSPPGQGDSRTWTEAF
.	TRBV7-2	ASSLALASGGDTQY
.	TRBV5-1	ASSEQGIATGELF
.	TRBV28	ASSSTSGPYNEQF
.	TRBV19	ASHRGTEAF
.	TRBV18	ASSPLGQGGSSHTGELF
.	TRBV27	ASSLGRDAQPQH
.	TRBV4-1	ASSQQRQGHQETQY
once	TRBV20-1	SASDRSYEQY